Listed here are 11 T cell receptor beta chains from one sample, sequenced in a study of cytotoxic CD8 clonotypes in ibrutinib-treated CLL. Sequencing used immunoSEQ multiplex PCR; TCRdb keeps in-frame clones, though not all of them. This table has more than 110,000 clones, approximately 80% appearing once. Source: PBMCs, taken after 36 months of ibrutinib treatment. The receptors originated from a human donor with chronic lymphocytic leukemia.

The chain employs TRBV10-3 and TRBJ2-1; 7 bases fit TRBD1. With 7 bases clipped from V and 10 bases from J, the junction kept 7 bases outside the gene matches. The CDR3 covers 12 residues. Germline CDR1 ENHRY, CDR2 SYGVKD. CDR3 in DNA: TGTGCCATCACTACGACAGGGTCCGAGCAGTTCTTC. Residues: CAITTTGSEQFF.

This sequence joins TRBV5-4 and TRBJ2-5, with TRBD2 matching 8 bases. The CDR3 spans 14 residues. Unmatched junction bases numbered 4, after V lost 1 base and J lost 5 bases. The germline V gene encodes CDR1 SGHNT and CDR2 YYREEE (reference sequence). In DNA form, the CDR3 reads TGTGCCAGCAGCTTGTTTAGCGGGGCGGAGACCCAGTACTTC. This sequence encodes CASSLFSGAETQYF.

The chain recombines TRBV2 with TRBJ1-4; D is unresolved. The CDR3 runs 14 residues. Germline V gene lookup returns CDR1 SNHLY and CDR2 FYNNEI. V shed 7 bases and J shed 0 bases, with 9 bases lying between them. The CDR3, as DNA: TGTGCCAGCAAAGGGTACGCAACTAATGAAAAACTGTTTTTT. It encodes CASKGYATNEKLFF.

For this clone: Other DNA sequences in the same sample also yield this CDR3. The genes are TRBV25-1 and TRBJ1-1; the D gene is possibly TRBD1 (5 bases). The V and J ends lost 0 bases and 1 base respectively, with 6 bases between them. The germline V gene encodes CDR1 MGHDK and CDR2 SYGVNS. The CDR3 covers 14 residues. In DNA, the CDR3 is TGTGCCAGCAGTGAATATGGGGCGAACACTGAAGCTTTCTTT. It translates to CASSEYGANTEAFF. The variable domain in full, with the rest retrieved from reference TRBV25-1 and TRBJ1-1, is EADIYQTPRYLVIGTGKKITLECSQTMGHDKMYWYQQDPGMELHLIHYSYGVNSTEKGDLSSESTVSRIRTEHFPLTLESARPSHTSQYLCASSEYGANTEAFFGQGTRLTVV.

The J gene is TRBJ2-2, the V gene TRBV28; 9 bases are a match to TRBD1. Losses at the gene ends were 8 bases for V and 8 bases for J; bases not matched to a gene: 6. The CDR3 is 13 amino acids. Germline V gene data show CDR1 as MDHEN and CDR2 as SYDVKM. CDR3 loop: CASGTGFSGELFF. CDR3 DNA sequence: TGTGCCAGCGGGACAGGGTTTTCTGGGGAGCTGTTTTTT. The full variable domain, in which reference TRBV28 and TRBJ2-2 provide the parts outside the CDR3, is DVKVTQSSRYLVKRTGEKVFLECVQDMDHENMFWYRQDPGLGLRLIYFSYDVKMKEKGDIPEGYSVSREKKERFSLILESASTNQTSMYLCASGTGFSGELFFGEGSRLTVL.

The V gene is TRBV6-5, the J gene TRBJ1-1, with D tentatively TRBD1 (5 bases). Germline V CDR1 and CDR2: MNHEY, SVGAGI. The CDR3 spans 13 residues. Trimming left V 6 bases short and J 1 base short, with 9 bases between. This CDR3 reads CASSLDRNTEAFF. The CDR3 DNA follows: TGTGCCAGCAGCCTCGACAGGAACACTGAAGCTTTCTTT.

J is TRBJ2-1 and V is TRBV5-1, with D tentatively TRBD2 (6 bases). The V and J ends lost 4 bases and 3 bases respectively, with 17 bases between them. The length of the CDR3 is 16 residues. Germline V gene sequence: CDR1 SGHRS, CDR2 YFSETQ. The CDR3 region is CASSAIGTSLYNEQFF. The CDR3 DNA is TGCGCCAGCAGCGCCATCGGGACTTCGCTCTACAATGAGCAGTTCTTC. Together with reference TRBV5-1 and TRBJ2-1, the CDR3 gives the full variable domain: KAGVTQTPRYLIKTRGQQVTLSCSPISGHRSVSWYQQTPGQGLQFLFEYFSETQRNKGNFPGRFSGRQFSNSRSEMNVSTLELGDSALYLCASSAIGTSLYNEQFFGPGTRLTVL.

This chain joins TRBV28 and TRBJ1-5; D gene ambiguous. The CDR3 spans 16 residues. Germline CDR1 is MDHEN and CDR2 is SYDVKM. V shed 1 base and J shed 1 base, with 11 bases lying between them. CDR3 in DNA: TGTGCCAGCAGTTTATTGGGTGGTCTCAGCAATCAGCCCCAGCATTTT. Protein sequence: CASSLLGGLSNQPQHF.

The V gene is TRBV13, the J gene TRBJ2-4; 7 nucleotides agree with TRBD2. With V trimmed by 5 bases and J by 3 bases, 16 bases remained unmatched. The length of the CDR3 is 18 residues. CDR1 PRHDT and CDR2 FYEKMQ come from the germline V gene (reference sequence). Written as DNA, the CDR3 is TGTGCCAGCAGCCTTGCCCCCCCAGCGGGGTTCGGCAAAAACATTCAGTACTTC. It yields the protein CASSLAPPAGFGKNIQYF.

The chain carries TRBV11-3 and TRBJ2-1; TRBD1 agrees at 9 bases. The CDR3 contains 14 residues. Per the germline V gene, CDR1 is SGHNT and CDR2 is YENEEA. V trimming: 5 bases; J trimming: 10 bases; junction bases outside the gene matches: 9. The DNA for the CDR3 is TGTGCCAGCAGCACCCCGGGACAGGGTAGCGAGCAGTTCTTC. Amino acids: CASSTPGQGSEQFF.

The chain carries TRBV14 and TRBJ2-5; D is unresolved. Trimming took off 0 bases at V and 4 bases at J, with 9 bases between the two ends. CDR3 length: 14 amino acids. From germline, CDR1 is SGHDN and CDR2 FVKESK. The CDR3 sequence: CASSQEEWRETQYF. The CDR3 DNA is TGTGCCAGCAGCCAAGAGGAGTGGCGAGAGACCCAGTACTTC. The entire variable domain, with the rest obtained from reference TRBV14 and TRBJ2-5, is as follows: EAGVTQFPSHSVIEKGQTVTLRCDPISGHDNLYWYRRVMGKEIKFLLHFVKESKQDESGMPNNRFLAERTGGTYSTLKVQPAELEDSGVYFCASSQEEWRETQYFGPGTRLLVL.